The present entry profiles one T cell receptor beta chain with its context. The data were obtained in a study of T cells of healthy individuals. TCRdb reanalysed the 5' RACE reads using MiXCR and keeps one entry per CDR3 protein. The repertoire includes 50,000 to 55,000 distinct CDR3 sequences, roughly 14% of them detected once, and roughly a sixth sits in the top ten. V lost 0 bases, J lost 6 bases, and 9 bases lay in between. The germline gives CDR1 SGHRS, CDR2 YFSETQ. The length of the CDR3 is 13 residues. The genes are TRBV5-1 and TRBJ1-1; D might be TRBD1 (5 bases). This clonotype was sampled from a human donor in good health. CDR3 sequence reads: CASSLVTRAEAFF. The CDR3 region has the DNA TGCGCCAGCAGCTTGGTCACCAGGGCTGAAGCTTTCTTT.